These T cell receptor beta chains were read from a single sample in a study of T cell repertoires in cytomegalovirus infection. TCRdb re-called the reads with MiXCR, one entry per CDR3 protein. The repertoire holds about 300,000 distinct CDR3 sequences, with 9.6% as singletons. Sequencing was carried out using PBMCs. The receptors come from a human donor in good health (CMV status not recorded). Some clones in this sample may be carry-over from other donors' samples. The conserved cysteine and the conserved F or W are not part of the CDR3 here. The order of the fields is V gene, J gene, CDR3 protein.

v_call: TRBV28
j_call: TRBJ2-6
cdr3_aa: ASSLYGANVLT

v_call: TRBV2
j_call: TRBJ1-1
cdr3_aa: ATSPGQGFGNTEAF

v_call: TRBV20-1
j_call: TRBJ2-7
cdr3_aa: SARDLGQGTYEQY

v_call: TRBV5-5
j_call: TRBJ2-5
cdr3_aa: ASSLAGGAETQY

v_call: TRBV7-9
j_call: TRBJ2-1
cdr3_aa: ASSDSSSYNEQF

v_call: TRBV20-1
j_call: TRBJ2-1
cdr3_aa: SASPAGGYNEQF

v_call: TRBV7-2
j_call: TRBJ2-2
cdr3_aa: ASSLQSGGYTGELF

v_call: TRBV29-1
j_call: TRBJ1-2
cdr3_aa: SVVGAGNLRDYGYT

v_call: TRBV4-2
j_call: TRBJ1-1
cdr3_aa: ASSQEKGWGNTEAF

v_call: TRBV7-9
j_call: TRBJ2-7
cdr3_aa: ASSTDREGYEQY

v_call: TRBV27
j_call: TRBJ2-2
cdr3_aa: ASSQNRIANTGELF

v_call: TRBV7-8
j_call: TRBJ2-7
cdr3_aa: ASSLNPRGPYEQY

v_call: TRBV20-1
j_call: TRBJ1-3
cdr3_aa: SAEMGRYSGNTIY

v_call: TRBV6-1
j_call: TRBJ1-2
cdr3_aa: ASTSTSNYGYT

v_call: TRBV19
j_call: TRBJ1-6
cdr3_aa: ASKTGDSPLH

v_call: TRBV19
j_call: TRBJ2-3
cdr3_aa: ASGQEGYTQY

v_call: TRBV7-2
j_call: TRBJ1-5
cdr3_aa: ASSLAADSNQPQH

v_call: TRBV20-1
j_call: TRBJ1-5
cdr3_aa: SARGGRTNQPQH

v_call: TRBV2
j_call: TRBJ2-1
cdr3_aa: ATRQGDEQF

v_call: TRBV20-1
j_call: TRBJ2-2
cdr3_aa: SAQGQRINAGELF

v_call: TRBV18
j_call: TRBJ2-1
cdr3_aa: ASSQARSSYNEQF

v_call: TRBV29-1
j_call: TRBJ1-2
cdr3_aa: SVEGKGQGDGYT

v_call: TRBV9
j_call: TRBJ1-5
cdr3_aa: ASSVDGGASQPQH

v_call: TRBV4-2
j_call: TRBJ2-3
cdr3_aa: ASSQDSASGRDTQY

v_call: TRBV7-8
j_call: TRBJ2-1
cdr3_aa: ASSVGISSYNEQF

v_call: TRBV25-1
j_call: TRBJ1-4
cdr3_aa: ASSRQGLTTNEKLF

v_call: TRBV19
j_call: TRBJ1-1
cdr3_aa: AIGRGLEAF

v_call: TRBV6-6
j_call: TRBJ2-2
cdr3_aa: ASSYARLAGGSPPGELF

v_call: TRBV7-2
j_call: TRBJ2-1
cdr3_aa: ASSLAPGQGYEQF

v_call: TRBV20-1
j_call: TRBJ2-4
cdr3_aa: SARLLADVAKNIQY

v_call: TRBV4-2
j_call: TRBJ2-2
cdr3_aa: ASSQDRQSTGELF

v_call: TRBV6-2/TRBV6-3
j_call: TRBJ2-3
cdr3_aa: ATLGLVGEDTQY

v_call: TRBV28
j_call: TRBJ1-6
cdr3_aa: ASSVTGGSESPLH

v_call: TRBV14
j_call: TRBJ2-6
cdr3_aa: ASRGDGTSGANVLT

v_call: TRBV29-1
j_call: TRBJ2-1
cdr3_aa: SVITPLIGGDEQF